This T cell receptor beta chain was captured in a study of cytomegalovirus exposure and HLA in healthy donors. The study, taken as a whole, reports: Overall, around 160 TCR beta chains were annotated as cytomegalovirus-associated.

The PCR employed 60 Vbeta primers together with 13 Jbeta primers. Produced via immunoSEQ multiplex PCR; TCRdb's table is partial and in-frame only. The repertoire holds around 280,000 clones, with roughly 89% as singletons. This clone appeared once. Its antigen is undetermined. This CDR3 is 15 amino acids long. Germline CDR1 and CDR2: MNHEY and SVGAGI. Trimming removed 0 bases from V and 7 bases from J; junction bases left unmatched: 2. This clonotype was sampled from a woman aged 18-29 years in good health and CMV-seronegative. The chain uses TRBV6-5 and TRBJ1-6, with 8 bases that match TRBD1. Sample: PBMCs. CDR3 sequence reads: CASSYSTGVNSPLHF. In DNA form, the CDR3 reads TGTGCCAGCAGTTACTCGACAGGGGTGAATTCACCCCTCCACTTT.